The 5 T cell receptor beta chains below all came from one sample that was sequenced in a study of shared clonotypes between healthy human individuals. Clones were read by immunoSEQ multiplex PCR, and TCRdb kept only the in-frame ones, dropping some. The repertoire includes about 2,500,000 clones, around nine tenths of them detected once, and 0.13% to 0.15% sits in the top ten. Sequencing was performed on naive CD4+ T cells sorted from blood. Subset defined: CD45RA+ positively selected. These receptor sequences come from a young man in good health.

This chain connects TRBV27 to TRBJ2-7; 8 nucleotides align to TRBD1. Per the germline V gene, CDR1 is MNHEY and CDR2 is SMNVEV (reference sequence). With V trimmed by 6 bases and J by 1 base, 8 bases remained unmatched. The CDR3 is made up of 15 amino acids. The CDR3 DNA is TGTGCCAGCAGCTCCCGGGGGACAGGATCCTACGAGCAGTACTTC. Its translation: CASSSRGTGSYEQYF.

CDR3 protein: CASSFSPSAQETQYF. CDR3 sequence (DNA): TGTGCCAGCAGCTTCTCCCCTAGCGCCCAAGAGACCCAGTACTTC. The genes are TRBV7-9 and TRBJ2-5; weak D call: TRBD2 (6 bases). This CDR3 has 15 residues. Germline lookup yields CDR1 SEHNR and CDR2 FQNEAQ (reference sequence). V was cut by 3 bases and J by 1 base, with 12 bases left in between.

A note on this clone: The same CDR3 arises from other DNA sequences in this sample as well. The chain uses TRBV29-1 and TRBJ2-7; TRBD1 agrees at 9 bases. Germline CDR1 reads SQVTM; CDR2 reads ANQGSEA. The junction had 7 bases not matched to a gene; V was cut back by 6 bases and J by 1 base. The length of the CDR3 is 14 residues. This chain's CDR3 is CSVASGTGSYEQYF. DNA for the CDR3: TGCAGCGTAGCCTCCGGGACAGGGTCCTACGAGCAGTACTTC.

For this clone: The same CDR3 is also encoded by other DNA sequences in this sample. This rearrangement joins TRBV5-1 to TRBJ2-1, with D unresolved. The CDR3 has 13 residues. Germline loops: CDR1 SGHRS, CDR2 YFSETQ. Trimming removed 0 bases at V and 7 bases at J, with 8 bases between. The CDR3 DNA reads TGCGCCAGCAGCTTGGCTAGGGCGAATGAGCAGTTCTTC. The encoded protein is CASSLARANEQFF.

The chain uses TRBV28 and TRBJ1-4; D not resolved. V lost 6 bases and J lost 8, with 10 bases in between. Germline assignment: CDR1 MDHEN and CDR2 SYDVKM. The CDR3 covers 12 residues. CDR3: CASSLGLEKLFF. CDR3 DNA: TGTGCCAGCAGCTTGGGGTTAGAAAAACTGTTTTTT.